This is a list of T cell receptor beta chains from one sample in a study of T cell changes during pregnancy in multiple sclerosis. Here immunoSEQ multiplex PCR was the method, and the copy in TCRdb shows in-frame clones only, minus some. Among approximately 99,000 clones listed, about 94% were seen once. The material was peripheral blood, obtained after pregnancy. The receptors stem from a female donor with multiple sclerosis, enrolled in a pregnancy study. The CDR3 runs from the conserved cysteine through the conserved F or W. Fields, in order: J gene, clone size, V gene, CDR3 length, D gene, CDR3 DNA, CDR3 protein. The D gene is left open where the match is weak. A row's size may be missing; if present it is once, few, many or a size class.

TRBJ2-1,NA,TRBV13,14,TRBD1,TGTGCCAGCAGCCTCGGGACAGGGGTAAATGAGCAGTTCTTC,CASSLGTGVNEQFF
TRBJ2-5,NA,TRBV19,15,TRBD2,TGTGCCAGTAGTACGGCTAGCGGGAGCAGGGAGACCCAGTACTTC,CASSTASGSRETQYF
TRBJ1-1,NA,TRBV6-1,13,NA,TGTGCCAGCAGGGCTGGCTGGAACACTGAAGCTTTCTTT,CASRAGWNTEAFF
TRBJ2-2,NA,TRBV5-1,15,TRBD1,TGCGCCAGCAGCAAGATTCAGGGGGCGCAAGGGGAGCTGTTTTTT,CASSKIQGAQGELFF
TRBJ2-1,NA,TRBV7-8,15,TRBD2,TGTGCCAGCAGCTCTGATAGCGGGACCTACAATGAGCAGTTCTTC,CASSSDSGTYNEQFF
TRBJ1-1,NA,TRBV2,16,NA,TGTGCCAGCAGTGAAGAGGGAGGCAGAAAGAACACTGAAGCTTTCTTT,CASSEEGGRKNTEAFF
TRBJ2-1,NA,TRBV7-9,15,TRBD2,TGTGCCCTCCCGGGTGGCGGGAGTGTCGACAATGAGCAGTTCTTC,CALPGGGSVDNEQFF
TRBJ2-3,NA,TRBV27,16,NA,TGTGCCAGCAGTTTATATGGGGCGCTTAGCACAGATACGCAGTATTTT,CASSLYGALSTDTQYF
TRBJ1-4,NA,TRBV27,16,TRBD1,TGTGCCAGCAGTCACTTAACAGGGGCAACTAATGAAAAACTGTTTTTT,CASSHLTGATNEKLFF
TRBJ2-1,NA,TRBV5-4,15,NA,TGTGCCAGCAGCTTGGGACGGAGCAGCTACAATGAGCAGTTCTTC,CASSLGRSSYNEQFF
TRBJ2-7,NA,TRBV2,12,TRBD2,TGTGCCAGCAGTGAGAGTCTAGCGGGTCCTTACTTC,CASSESLAGPYF
TRBJ2-7,NA,TRBV14,14,NA,TGTGCCAGCAGCCAAGATGGCAGGGTATACGAGCAGTACTTC,CASSQDGRVYEQYF
TRBJ2-4,once,TRBV2,16,TRBD1,TGTGCCAGCAGTGAAGCGGACAGGGTAATCAGGAACATTCAGTACTTC,CASSEADRVIRNIQYF
TRBJ2-7,NA,TRBV4-1,12,NA,TGCGCCAGCAGCCAGGACTCGTACGAGCAGTACTTC,CASSQDSYEQYF
TRBJ2-3,NA,TRBV6-5,15,TRBD2,TGTGCCAGCAGCCAGCGGGAGGGTGGCAAAGATACGCAGTATTTT,CASSQREGGKDTQYF
TRBJ2-5,NA,TRBV27,11,NA,TGTGCCAGCAGTTACGGGGAGACCCAGTACTTC,CASSYGETQYF
TRBJ1-1,NA,TRBV7-9,13,NA,TGTGCCAGCAGCGGGGGACTCAACTTGGTGGCTTTCTTT,CASSGGLNLVAFF
TRBJ2-3,NA,TRBV5-1,14,NA,TGCGCCAGCAGCTACAGGGGAGGAACAGATACGCAGTATTTT,CASSYRGGTDTQYF
TRBJ1-2,NA,TRBV6-6,13,NA,TGTGCCAGCAACACAGGGCTTAACTATGGCTACACCTTC,CASNTGLNYGYTF
TRBJ2-1,NA,TRBV7-9,14,TRBD1,TGTGCCAGCAGCCCCCCAGGGGGTTTGGGTGAGCAGTTCTTC,CASSPPGGLGEQFF
TRBJ1-1,NA,TRBV2,17,TRBD1,TGTGCCAGTCACGAGGCAGGGGGATATTGGATGAACACTGAAGCTTTCTTT,CASHEAGGYWMNTEAFF
TRBJ2-7,NA,TRBV6-5,12,TRBD1,TGTGCCAGCGGGACAGGGACCTACGAGCAGTACTTC,CASGTGTYEQYF
TRBJ1-2,NA,TRBV7-2,15,TRBD1,TGTGCCACGGGAACGACAGGGCGTACTAACTATGGCTACACCTTC,CATGTTGRTNYGYTF
TRBJ2-3,NA,TRBV7-8,16,TRBD2,TGTGCCAGCAGCTCCAGCCGGGACGGGGGGGAAGATACGCAGTATTTT,CASSSSRDGGEDTQYF
TRBJ2-1,NA,TRBV27,14,NA,TGTGCCAGCAGTTTACCGGGTTCCTACAATGAGCAGTTCTTC,CASSLPGSYNEQFF
TRBJ2-1,NA,TRBV6-4,14,TRBD2,TGTGCCAGCAGTGAAAGCGGGAGCAGCGATGAGCAGTTCTTC,CASSESGSSDEQFF
TRBJ2-5,NA,TRBV6-1,13,NA,TGTGCCAGCAGTACAGGGAGGGGGGAGACCCAGTACTTC,CASSTGRGETQYF
TRBJ2-6,NA,TRBV25-1,17,TRBD1,TGTGCCACCGACTCCGGGACAGGGGCCTCTGGGGCCAACGTCCTGACTTTC,CATDSGTGASGANVLTF
TRBJ1-2,NA,TRBV5-4,15,NA,TGTGCCAGCAGCTTGGAGGGGACAAGGCACTATGGCTACACCTTC,CASSLEGTRHYGYTF
TRBJ2-7,NA,TRBV4-1,15,NA,TGCGCCAGCAGCCTCCGGGATCTAGGGTCCTACGAGCAGTACTTC,CASSLRDLGSYEQYF
TRBJ2-1,NA,TRBV19,15,TRBD2,TGTGCCAGTAAGGGGCGGACTAGACTTTTCAATGAGCAGTTCTTC,CASKGRTRLFNEQFF
TRBJ2-7,NA,TRBV6-1,13,TRBD2,TGTGCCAGCAAGGGGCTAGCGGGAGTTGGAAAGTACTTC,CASKGLAGVGKYF
TRBJ2-3,NA,TRBV4-1,13,NA,TGCGCCAGCAGCCAAGTCCAGCGTAATACGCAGTATTTT,CASSQVQRNTQYF
TRBJ2-1,NA,TRBV5-1,16,TRBD1,TGCGCCAGCAGCTTGGGGGACAGAGGTATCCACAATGAGCAGTTCTTC,CASSLGDRGIHNEQFF
TRBJ2-7,NA,TRBV27,12,NA,TGTGCCACTTCGGGGAGTTTCGGCGAGCAGTACTTC,CATSGSFGEQYF
TRBJ1-4,once,TRBV2,13,NA,TGTGCCAGCAGTGAATGGAGGGCTGAAAAACTGTTTTTT,CASSEWRAEKLFF
TRBJ1-5,NA,TRBV2,12,NA,TGTGCCAGCAGTGAACCAGGGGAGCCCCAGCATTTT,CASSEPGEPQHF
TRBJ1-2,once,TRBV27,13,TRBD1,TGTGCCAGCACAACCGGGACAGCCTATGGCTACACCTTC,CASTTGTAYGYTF